This TCR beta chain was identified in a study of cytomegalovirus exposure and HLA in healthy donors. Study-level findings and limits: Cytomegalovirus status was reportedly diagnosed by the classifier with high specificity and sensitivity. In vitro confirmation showed a few CMV-associated chains to be CMV antigen specific.

Germline CDR1 reads MNHEY; CDR2 reads SVGAGI. The CDR3 runs to 13 residues. The ends were cut back, 3 bases at V and 3 bases at J, with 9 bases in the middle. PCR involved 60 Vbeta and 13 Jbeta primers. Generated by immunoSEQ multiplex PCR, the TCRdb table keeps only in-frame clones and is missing some. The top ten hold 1.8% of the sample, which has some 130,000 clones, roughly four fifths seen once. This clone has just a few counts. Its antigen is undetermined. The V call is TRBV6-5, the J call TRBJ2-7, with D hard to call. Source material: PBMCs. This TCR was recovered from a woman between 50 and 59 years old in good health and CMV-seronegative. CDR3 region: CASSYMGNYEQYF. CDR3 DNA: TGTGCCAGCAGTTATATGGGCAACTACGAGCAGTACTTC.